This TCR beta chain was identified during a study of shared T cell receptors in the human thymus. Here immunoSEQ multiplex PCR was the method, and the copy in TCRdb shows in-frame clones only, minus some. The repertoire includes fewer than 700,000 clones, 70% to 90% of them detected once, and 0.01% sits in the top ten. The V gene's germline CDR1 is SNHLY and CDR2 FYNNEI. This CDR3 has 12 amino acids. After removal of 10 bases from V and 6 bases from J, the junction contained 6 bases not matched to a gene. Another study also made use of these data, one on human thymus T cells. That source notes: Donors were healthy Finnish infants having corrective surgery for congenital heart defects. Thymic and blood repertoires seemed to favor certain V and J genes.

The origin of this receptor is a boy in the first two years of life with a congenital heart defect. Source material: thymocytes. The rearrangement uses TRBV2 and TRBJ2-7, with TRBD2 identical over 10 bases. The chain's CDR3 is CAITGTSVEQYF. CDR3 nucleotide sequence: TGTGCCATAACCGGGACTAGCGTCGAGCAGTACTTC.